This entry is about one T cell receptor (beta chain). Its antigen is undetermined. This record belongs to a study of cytomegalovirus exposure and HLA in healthy donors. Study overall: About 77 million unique TCRs from HLA-typed donors made up an early data release.

Germline loops: CDR1 SNHLY, CDR2 FYNNEI. The CDR3 is 13 amino acids. The J segment lost 4 bases and the V segment lost 3 bases, leaving 2 bases of the junction unmatched. A multiplex PCR was run with 60 Vbeta primers and 13 Jbeta primers. Measured with immunoSEQ multiplex PCR; TCRdb has only the in-frame clones, and not every one. Of approximately 200,000 clones listed, 78% are singletons. Study findings and constraints: In vitro confirmation showed three CMV-associated chains to be CMV antigen specific.

The source of this sequence is a woman aged 30 to 39 in good health and CMV-seropositive. Source material: PBMCs. The chain carries TRBV2 and TRBJ2-7; 8 bases are shared with TRBD1. In DNA, the CDR3 is TGTGCCAGCAGTGACTGGGACAGGTACGAGCAGTACTTC. Amino acid sequence: CASSDWDRYEQYF.